Below are 15 T cell receptor beta chains sequenced from a single sample in a study of preoperative IRX-2 immunotherapy in early breast cancer. Noted treatment: preoperative locoregional IRX-2 cytokine immunotherapy. Profiled with immunoSEQ multiplex PCR; TCRdb holds only in-frame clones, not every one. The sample lists around 3,400 clones, approximately 69% occurring once. This sample comprised tumor tissue, obtained before IRX-2 immunotherapy. The receptors here all came from a human donor with breast cancer.

The V gene is TRBV6-8, the J gene TRBJ2-6; D not certain. In germline, CDR1 is MNHGY, CDR2 SAAAGT. Trimming stripped 2 bases from V and 2 bases from J, with 1 base between. This CDR3 region has 13 residues. CDR3 nucleotides: TGTGCCAGCAGTTACGCTGGGGCCAACGTCCTGACTTTC. Its protein product is CASSYAGANVLTF.

The V gene is TRBV19, the J gene TRBJ2-3; no reliable D call. The CDR3 totals 15 residues. Germline V gene lookup returns CDR1 LNHDA and CDR2 SQIVND (reference sequence). Trimming shortened V by 3 bases and J by 4 bases, and 14 bases separated the two germline ends. The CDR3 DNA reads as TGTGCCAGTAGTATGGGTGGCGCCCCTCCAGATACGCAGTATTTT. This sequence encodes CASSMGGAPPDTQYF.

The V and J genes are TRBV1 and TRBJ2-7; TRBD2, the table's D call, was not compared with the DNA. TRBV1 is deemed a pseudogene. CDR3 length: 14 residues. Written as DNA, the CDR3 is TGCGCCAGCAGCCAAGTTTCCGGTTCCTACGAGCAGTACTTC. Translated, it gives CASSQVSGSYEQYF.

J is TRBJ2-7 and V is TRBV29-1, with TRBD2 identical over 7 bases. Trimming cost V 5 bases and J 3 bases; bases outside gene matches: 4. Germline CDR1 reads SQVTM; CDR2 reads ANQGSEA. This CDR3 is built from 12 residues. The CDR3 sequence is CSVPGEGYEQYF. Written as DNA, the CDR3 is TGCAGCGTTCCGGGGGAGGGCTACGAGCAGTACTTC.

V gene TRBV19 combines with J gene TRBJ1-1; D is unclear. The CDR3 has 11 amino acids. V lost 7 bases, J lost 5 bases, and 8 bases lay in between. Germline V gene lookup returns CDR1 LNHDA and CDR2 SQIVND (reference sequence). CDR3: CASKGSTEAFF. DNA for the CDR3: TGTGCCAGTAAAGGATCTACTGAAGCTTTCTTT. Full variable domain (rest looked up from reference TRBV19 and TRBJ1-1): DGGITQSPKYLFRKEGQNVTLSCEQNLNHDAMYWYRQDPGQGLRLIYYSQIVNDFQKGDIAEGYSVSREKKESFPLTVTSAQKNPTAFYLCASKGSTEAFFGQGTRLTVV.

The V call is TRBV9, the J call TRBJ2-3; D call uncertain. The CDR3 contains 15 residues. The germline V gene has CDR1 SGDLS and CDR2 YYNGEE. V lost 0 bases and J 1 base, leaving 9 bases between the germline ends. Here the CDR3 reads CASSVGSIRTDTQYF. The CDR3 DNA is TGTGCCAGCAGCGTAGGGTCCATCCGCACAGATACGCAGTATTTT.

The V gene is TRBV18, the J gene TRBJ2-1, with 8 bases fitting TRBD2. The V gene's germline CDR1 is KGHSH and CDR2 LQKENI. This CDR3 comprises 14 residues. V dropped 10 bases and J dropped 7; count of bases not matched to a gene: 12. The CDR3 DNA sequence: TGTGCCACCTCTGGTGCGGGAGGTCGAAATGAGCAGTTCTTC. It yields the protein CATSGAGGRNEQFF.

The chain links TRBV18 to TRBJ2-7; possibly TRBD1 for D (5 bases). CDR3 size: 14 residues. V was cut by 0 bases and J by 6 bases, with 12 bases left in between. Germline CDR1 is KGHSH and CDR2 is LQKENI. Written as DNA, the CDR3 is TGTGCCAGCTCACCACCGCAGGGAAGGAGCGAGCAGTACTTC. Translation gives CASSPPQGRSEQYF.

V usage is TRBV19 and J usage is TRBJ2-7; possible D gene TRBD1, 6 bases. This CDR3 comprises 14 residues. In germline, CDR1 is LNHDA, CDR2 SQIVND (reference sequence). V shed 2 bases and J shed 5 bases, with 13 bases lying between them. The DNA of the CDR3 is TGTGCCAGTAGTATACAGGGGCCTGAGGACGAGCAGTACTTC. This gives the protein CASSIQGPEDEQYF. Full variable domain (missing parts from reference TRBV19 and TRBJ2-7): DGGITQSPKYLFRKEGQNVTLSCEQNLNHDAMYWYRQDPGQGLRLIYYSQIVNDFQKGDIAEGYSVSREKKESFPLTVTSAQKNPTAFYLCASSIQGPEDEQYFGPGTRLTVT.

V usage is TRBV19 and J usage is TRBJ1-1; D unresolved. The length of the CDR3 is 12 residues. The V and J ends lost 4 bases and 8 bases respectively, with 11 bases between them. In germline, CDR1 is LNHDA, CDR2 SQIVND (reference sequence). CDR3 sequence: CASSSVGTEAFF. CDR3 in DNA: TGTGCCAGTAGTAGCGTGGGAACCGAAGCTTTCTTT.

The chain combines TRBV11-3 with TRBJ2-3; D unclear. V lost 6 bases and J lost 4, with 14 bases in between. Germline CDR1 reads SGHNT; CDR2 reads YENEEA. This CDR3 contains 14 residues. The CDR3, as DNA: TGTGCCAGCAGTTCAATTAGCCTAGCAGATACGCAGTATTTT. This sequence encodes CASSSISLADTQYF.

The count of this clone is one. V usage is TRBV11-3 and J usage is TRBJ2-3; TRBD2 matches 13 bases. This CDR3 is built from 18 residues. CDR1 is SGHNT, CDR2 YENEEA, per germline. The trim removed 1 base at V and 4 bases at J, leaving 8 bases unmatched. The DNA of the CDR3 is TGTGCCAGCAGCTTAGGCGGACCGACTAGCGGGGGGCCAGATACGCAGTATTTT. Translated: CASSLGGPTSGGPDTQYF.

The chain recombines TRBV6-8 with TRBJ2-4; TRBD2 aligns across 14 bases. The germline gives CDR1 MNHGY, CDR2 SAAAGT. The CDR3 contains 16 residues. The ends lost 2 bases at V and 5 bases at J; junction bases unmatched: 2. This chain's CDR3 is CASSYGTSGGQNIQYF. The CDR3 nucleotides read TGTGCCAGCAGTTACGGGACTAGCGGGGGTCAAAACATTCAGTACTTC.

The CDR3 sequence: CASSSPTGDKNIQYF. The CDR3 coding sequence is TGTGCCAGCTCATCCCCGACAGGGGACAAAAACATTCAGTACTTC. The gene calls are TRBV18 and TRBJ2-4; 8 bases match TRBD1. Germline V gene sequence: CDR1 KGHSH, CDR2 LQKENI. The V segment lost 5 bases and the J segment 3 bases; nucleotides outside the gene matches: 6. The CDR3 has 15 residues.

The V call is TRBV18, the J call TRBJ2-7; perhaps TRBD2 as D (6 bases). CDR1 is KGHSH, CDR2 LQKENI, per germline. The V end was cut by 4 bases, the J end by 7 bases, with 14 bases between. The CDR3 consists of 13 residues. The CDR3 loop is CASSRDGDWEQYF. CDR3 bases: TGTGCCAGCTCACGGGACGGGGACTGGGAGCAGTACTTC.